A single sample gave rise to the 21 T cell receptor beta chains below, sequenced in a study of PD-1 blockade in classical Hodgkin lymphoma. Time point indicated: cycle 4 day 1 (C4D1), after less than 7 weeks of nivolumab. In every patient, relapse followed autologous stem cell transplantation, while exposure to brentuximab vedotin differed. Generated by immunoSEQ multiplex PCR, the TCRdb table keeps only in-frame clones and is missing some. The sample gives roughly 100,000 clones, about three quarters of which show up once; over 8% is in the top ten. The sample in question was peripheral blood mononuclear cells (PBMCs), obtained before the fourth cycle of nivolumab. The source is a human donor with classical Hodgkin lymphoma.

The chain carries TRBV18 and TRBJ2-1; the D gene is possibly TRBD1 (6 bases). This CDR3 contains 13 residues. Germline V CDR1 and CDR2: KGHSH, LQKENI. The V and J ends lost 2 bases and 15 bases respectively, with 17 bases between them. The CDR3 loop is CASSPSQGIHGFF. The CDR3, as DNA: TGTGCCAGCTCACCATCACAGGGTATTCACGGGTTCTTC.

The CDR3 region has the DNA TGTGCCAGCAGTTTCCGGGGCCGAGCGACTAATGGAAACACCATATATTTT. Translating gives CASSFRGRATNGNTIYF. This chain links TRBV27 with TRBJ1-3; possibly TRBD1 for D (5 bases). Trimming left V 3 bases short and J 3 bases short, with 18 bases between. The CDR3 loop spans 17 amino acids. CDR1 is MNHEY and CDR2 is SMNVEV in the germline V gene (reference sequence).

This chain uses TRBV7-9 with TRBJ2-3, with 10 bases that match TRBD2. The CDR3 has 16 amino acids. Germline trimming cut 2 bases from V and 0 bases from J; bases unmatched to any gene: 2. CDR1 SEHNR and CDR2 FQNEAQ come from the germline V gene (reference sequence). The CDR3 here is CASSLIAGGSTDTQYF. In nucleotides, the CDR3 is TGTGCCAGCAGCTTAATAGCGGGGGGAAGCACAGATACGCAGTATTTT.

DNA of the CDR3: TGTGCCAGTAGTCTGGTCGAGGGTACTGAAGCTTTCTTT. Its protein product is CASSLVEGTEAFF. The genes are TRBV19 and TRBJ1-1; D remains ambiguous. Deletions cut 5 bases from V and 5 bases from J, with 12 bases between. The germline V gene has CDR1 LNHDA and CDR2 SQIVND (reference sequence). The CDR3 is made up of 13 amino acids.

The rearrangement links TRBV5-4 to TRBJ2-1; tentative D call: TRBD1 (6 bases). This CDR3 has 13 residues. Trimming cost V 1 base and J 9 bases, with 11 bases left between them. Germline V lookup: CDR1 SGHNT, CDR2 YYREEE (reference sequence). The CDR3 here is CASSLQGPGEQFF. The CDR3 region has the DNA TGTGCCAGCAGCTTGCAGGGGCCCGGTGAGCAGTTCTTC.

V usage is TRBV7-2 and J usage is TRBJ2-5; no clear D gene. Germline CDR1 is SGHTA and CDR2 is FQGNSA. The CDR3 spans 13 residues. V lost 2 bases and J 5 bases, leaving 9 bases between the germline ends. The CDR3 region has the DNA TGTGCCAGCAGCTTACTAGAACCGGAGACCCAGTACTTC. Translated, it gives CASSLLEPETQYF.

The chain is built from TRBV5-1 and TRBJ2-6, with 8 nucleotides matching TRBD1. The junction had 5 bases not matched to a gene; V was cut back by 0 bases and J by 0 bases. The CDR3 totals 18 residues. Per germline, CDR1 SGHRS and CDR2 YFSETQ. The CDR3 coding sequence is TGCGCCAGCAGCTTGGTCGGACAGGGCGGCTCTGGGGCCAACGTCCTGACTTTC. Amino acid sequence: CASSLVGQGGSGANVLTF. Full variable domain (missing parts from reference TRBV5-1 and TRBJ2-6): KAGVTQTPRYLIKTRGQQVTLSCSPISGHRSVSWYQQTPGQGLQFLFEYFSETQRNKGNFPGRFSGRQFSNSRSEMNVSTLELGDSALYLCASSLVGQGGSGANVLTFGAGSRLTVL.

This clone was seen more than once but under ten times. The chain carries TRBV2 and TRBJ1-1; 7 nucleotides align to TRBD1. V lost 7 bases to trimming and J lost 1 base; unmatched junction nucleotides: 6. Germline V CDR1 and CDR2: SNHLY, FYNNEI. This CDR3 contains 14 residues. The CDR3 here is CASNSGQPNTEAFF. The CDR3 DNA reads TGTGCCAGCAACTCGGGACAGCCGAACACTGAAGCTTTCTTT.

V gene TRBV9 combines with J gene TRBJ2-7; 11 nucleotides align to TRBD2. V was clipped by 3 bases and J by 1 base; unmatched bases: 3. The CDR3 covers 15 residues. Per the germline V gene, CDR1 is SGDLS and CDR2 is YYNGEE. The CDR3: CASSAGLAGSYEQYF. Here the CDR3 DNA reads TGTGCCAGCAGCGCAGGACTAGCGGGTTCCTACGAGCAGTACTTC.

This rearrangement joins TRBV7-2 to TRBJ1-1, with no clear D. The CDR3 runs to 13 residues. Trimming took off 7 bases at V and 1 base at J, with 10 bases between the two ends. Per germline, CDR1 SGHTA and CDR2 FQGNSA. The CDR3 sequence: CASTPDPNTEAFF. The CDR3 coding sequence is TGTGCCAGCACACCGGACCCGAACACTGAAGCTTTCTTT.

This clone occurred once. V usage is TRBV25-1 and J usage is TRBJ2-7; TRBD1 matches at 8 bases. Losses at the gene ends were 3 bases for V and 5 bases for J; bases not matched to a gene: 6. The CDR3 sequence is 14 residues long. The germline CDR1 and CDR2 sequences are MGHDK and SYGVNS. The CDR3: CASSDLDRADEQYF. The CDR3 DNA follows: TGTGCCAGCAGTGACCTGGACAGGGCCGACGAGCAGTACTTC.

The chain is built from TRBV28 and TRBJ1-1, with D unclear. Germline V lookup: CDR1 MDHEN, CDR2 SYDVKM. V shed 3 bases and J shed 2 bases, with 16 bases lying between them. The CDR3 is made up of 16 amino acids. CDR3 sequence: CASSLAAAGDNTEAFF. For the CDR3, the DNA is TGTGCCAGCAGTTTGGCGGCGGCTGGTGACAACACTGAAGCTTTCTTT.

V is TRBV5-1 and J is TRBJ2-2; 11 bases align to TRBD2. J was trimmed by 6 bases and V by 4 bases; bases with no gene match: 11. This CDR3 has 17 amino acids. The V gene's germline CDR1 is SGHRS and CDR2 YFSETQ. In nucleotides, the CDR3 is TGCGCCAGCAGCAAACTAGCGGGGGCCCCGGTCCCCGGGGAGCTGTTTTTT. Translating gives CASSKLAGAPVPGELFF.

The J gene is TRBJ1-1, the V gene TRBV28, with no clear D. This CDR3 spans 13 amino acids. V shed 6 bases and J shed 4 bases, with 12 bases lying between them. Germline V gene data show CDR1 as MDHEN and CDR2 as SYDVKM. CDR3 coding DNA: TGTGCCAGCAGCCCGTCGAGTATCACTGAAGCTTTCTTT. This codes for CASSPSSITEAFF.

The chain is built from TRBV4-2 and TRBJ2-3, with 8 bases fitting TRBD2. The CDR3 totals 17 residues. CDR1 is LGHNA, CDR2 YNFKEQ, per germline. The junction had 9 bases not matched to a gene; V was cut back by 3 bases and J by 1 base. CDR3 coding DNA: TGTGCCAGCAGCCAGGGGCTACTAGCGGAGGGCACAGATACGCAGTATTTT. It translates to CASSQGLLAEGTDTQYF.

This sequence joins TRBV5-4 and TRBJ2-1; 9 bases are shared with TRBD2. J was trimmed by 8 bases and V by 3 bases; bases with no gene match: 3. CDR1 is SGHNT, CDR2 YYREEE, per germline (reference sequence). The CDR3 is made up of 13 amino acids. This CDR3 is CASSSEREDEQFF. The CDR3 DNA reads as TGTGCCAGCAGCTCCGAGCGGGAGGATGAGCAGTTCTTC.

CDR3 amino acids: CAISPGTGPNQPQHF. The CDR3 DNA sequence: TGTGCCATCAGTCCCGGGACAGGGCCCAATCAGCCCCAGCATTTT. This chain links TRBV10-3 with TRBJ1-5, with 9 bases matching TRBD1. Germline V gene data show CDR1 as ENHRY and CDR2 as SYGVKD. This CDR3 is 15 amino acids long. V dropped 5 bases and J dropped 3; count of bases not matched to a gene: 5.

This clone appeared a single time. The genes are TRBV5-1 and TRBJ2-1; 9 bases map to TRBD1. With V trimmed by 4 bases and J by 0 bases, 2 bases remained unmatched. The CDR3 consists of 15 residues. CDR1 is SGHRS, CDR2 YFSETQ, per germline. CDR3 coding DNA: TGCGCCAGCAGCGACAGGGGGGCCTCCTACAATGAGCAGTTCTTC. Protein sequence: CASSDRGASYNEQFF.

The chain couples TRBV28 to TRBJ2-7; D is perhaps TRBD1 (10 bases). The ends were cut back, 11 bases at V and 2 bases at J, with 25 bases in the middle. This CDR3 region has 16 residues. Germline-derived CDR1 and CDR2 are MDHEN and SYDVKM. CDR3 amino acids: CAARGGPGQGTYEQYF. CDR3 DNA: TGTGCCGCGCGGGGGGGACCGGGACAGGGGACCTACGAGCAGTACTTC.

The chain has TRBV7-9 and TRBJ1-1; TRBD1 is a possible D gene (6 bases). V was trimmed by 4 bases and J by 6 bases, leaving 15 bases between them. Germline CDR1 SEHNR, CDR2 FQNEAQ (reference sequence). CDR3 size: 14 residues. Here the CDR3 DNA reads TGTGCCAGCAGCTACCGAGGGGGAGATGCTGAAGCTTTCTTT. Amino acid sequence: CASSYRGGDAEAFF.

The V call is TRBV9, the J call TRBJ2-3; D possibly corresponds to TRBD2 (6 bases). V lost 4 bases to trimming and J lost 3 bases, with 18 bases between them. Germline CDR1 is SGDLS and CDR2 is YYNGEE. The CDR3 extends over 16 amino acids. As DNA, the CDR3 is TGTGCCAGCAGCCTAGACGGGGGAATGATTACAGATACGCAGTATTTT. It yields the protein CASSLDGGMITDTQYF.